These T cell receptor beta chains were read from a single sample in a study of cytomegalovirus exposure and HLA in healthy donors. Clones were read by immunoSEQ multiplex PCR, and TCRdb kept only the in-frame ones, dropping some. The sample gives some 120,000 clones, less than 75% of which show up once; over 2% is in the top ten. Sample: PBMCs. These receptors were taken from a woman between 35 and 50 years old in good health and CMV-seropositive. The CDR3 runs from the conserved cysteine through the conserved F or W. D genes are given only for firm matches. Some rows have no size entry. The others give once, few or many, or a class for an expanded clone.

CDR3 protein: CASSQDNSGRRAGYTF
CDR3 DNA: TGCGCCAGCAGCCAAGATAATTCGGGCAGGCGGGCTGGCTACACCTTC
clone size: few
V gene: TRBV4-3
J gene: TRBJ1-2
D gene: .

CDR3 protein: CASSQDRSQDYNEQFF
CDR3 DNA: TGCGCCAGCAGCCAAGACAGAAGCCAGGACTACAATGAGCAGTTCTTC
clone size: .
V gene: TRBV4-1
J gene: TRBJ2-1
D gene: .

CDR3 protein: CAIRDGLSGANVLTF
CDR3 DNA: TGTGCCATCAGGGACGGACTCTCTGGGGCCAACGTCCTGACTTTC
clone size: .
V gene: TRBV10-3
J gene: TRBJ2-6
D gene: .

CDR3 protein: CASSPRGRVATNEKLFF
CDR3 DNA: TGTGCCAGCAGCCCCCGTGGCAGGGTTGCAACTAATGAAAAACTGTTTTTT
clone size: .
V gene: TRBV7-9
J gene: TRBJ1-4
D gene: .

CDR3 protein: CASSPHYEQYF
CDR3 DNA: TGTGCCAGCAGTCCACACTACGAGCAGTACTTC
clone size: .
V gene: TRBV2
J gene: TRBJ2-7
D gene: .

CDR3 protein: CASSLQGHTDTQYF
CDR3 DNA: TGCGCCAGCAGCCTTCAGGGACACACAGATACGCAGTATTTT
clone size: .
V gene: TRBV4-3
J gene: TRBJ2-3
D gene: .

CDR3 protein: CASSLSFQETQYF
CDR3 DNA: TGTGCCAGCAGCTTGTCATTTCAAGAGACCCAGTACTTC
clone size: .
V gene: TRBV11-3
J gene: TRBJ2-5
D gene: .

CDR3 protein: CASSVAPGTGRDTQYF
CDR3 DNA: TGTGCCAGCAGCGTAGCCCCAGGGACAGGCAGAGATACGCAGTATTTT
clone size: .
V gene: TRBV9
J gene: TRBJ2-3
D gene: TRBD1

CDR3 protein: CASSSWRGNTGELFF
CDR3 DNA: TGTGCCAGCAGCTCGTGGAGGGGAAACACCGGGGAGCTGTTTTTT
clone size: .
V gene: TRBV5-8
J gene: TRBJ2-2
D gene: .

CDR3 protein: CASSQGQVNTEAFF
CDR3 DNA: TGTGCCAGCAGCCAGGGACAGGTGAACACTGAAGCTTTCTTT
clone size: .
V gene: TRBV28
J gene: TRBJ1-1
D gene: TRBD1

CDR3 protein: CASSYSTASAKNIQYF
CDR3 DNA: TGTGCCAGCAGTTACTCTACAGCCAGCGCCAAAAACATTCAGTACTTC
clone size: .
V gene: TRBV6-5
J gene: TRBJ2-4
D gene: .

CDR3 protein: CASSLVEGVDTGELFF
CDR3 DNA: TGTGCCAGCAGCTTAGTTGAGGGGGTCGACACCGGGGAGCTGTTTTTT
clone size: .
V gene: TRBV7-9
J gene: TRBJ2-2
D gene: .

CDR3 protein: CASSLANLGTSGKVDTQYF
CDR3 DNA: TGTGCCAGCAGCTTAGCCAACCTGGGGACTAGCGGGAAGGTAGATACGCAGTATTTT
clone size: .
V gene: TRBV7-2
J gene: TRBJ2-3
D gene: TRBD2

CDR3 protein: CASRPASWRGNGYTF
CDR3 DNA: TGTGCCAGCAGACCTGCCTCGTGGCGCGGGAACGGCTACACCTTC
clone size: .
V gene: TRBV27
J gene: TRBJ1-2
D gene: .

CDR3 protein: CATKAPSRETQYF
CDR3 DNA: TGTGCCACCAAAGCGCCTAGCCGAGAGACCCAGTACTTC
clone size: .
V gene: TRBV18
J gene: TRBJ2-5
D gene: .